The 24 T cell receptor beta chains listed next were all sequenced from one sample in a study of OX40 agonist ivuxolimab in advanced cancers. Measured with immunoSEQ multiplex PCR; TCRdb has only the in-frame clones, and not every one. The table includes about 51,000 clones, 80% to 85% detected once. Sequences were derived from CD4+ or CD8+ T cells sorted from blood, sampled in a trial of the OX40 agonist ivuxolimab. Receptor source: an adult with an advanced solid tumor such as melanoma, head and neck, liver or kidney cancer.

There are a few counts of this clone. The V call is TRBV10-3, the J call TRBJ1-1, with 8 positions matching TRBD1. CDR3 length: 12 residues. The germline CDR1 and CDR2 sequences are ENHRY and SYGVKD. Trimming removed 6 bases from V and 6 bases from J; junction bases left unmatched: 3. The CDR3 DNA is TGTGCCATCAGACAGGGGGAGGCTGAAGCTTTCTTT. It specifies CAIRQGEAEAFF.

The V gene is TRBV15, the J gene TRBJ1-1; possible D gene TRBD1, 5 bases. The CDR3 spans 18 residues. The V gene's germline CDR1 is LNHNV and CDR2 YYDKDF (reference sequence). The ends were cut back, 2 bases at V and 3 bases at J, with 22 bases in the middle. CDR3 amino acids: CATSRRVGRWGIDTEAFF. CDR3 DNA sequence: TGTGCCACCAGCAGACGAGTGGGTAGGTGGGGGATCGACACTGAAGCTTTCTTT.

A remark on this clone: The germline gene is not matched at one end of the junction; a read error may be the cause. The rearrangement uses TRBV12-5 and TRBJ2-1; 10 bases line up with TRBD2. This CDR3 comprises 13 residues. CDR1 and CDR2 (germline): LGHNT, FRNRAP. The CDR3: CASGFLAGAPQLF. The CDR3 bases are TGTGCTAGTGGTTTTCTAGCGGGGGCCCCCCAGCTCTTC.

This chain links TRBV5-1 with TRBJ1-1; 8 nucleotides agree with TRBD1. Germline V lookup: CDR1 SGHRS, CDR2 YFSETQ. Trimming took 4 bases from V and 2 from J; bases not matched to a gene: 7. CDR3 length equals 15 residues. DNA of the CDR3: TGCGCCAGCAGCATGTGGACAGGGCCAAACACTGAAGCTTTCTTT. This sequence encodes CASSMWTGPNTEAFF.

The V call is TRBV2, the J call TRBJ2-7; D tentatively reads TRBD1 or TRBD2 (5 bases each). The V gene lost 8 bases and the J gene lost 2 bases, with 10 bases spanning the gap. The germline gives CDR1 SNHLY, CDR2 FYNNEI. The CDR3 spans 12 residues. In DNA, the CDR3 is TGTGCCAGCGGGACGGCGACCTACGAGCAGTACTTC. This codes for CASGTATYEQYF.

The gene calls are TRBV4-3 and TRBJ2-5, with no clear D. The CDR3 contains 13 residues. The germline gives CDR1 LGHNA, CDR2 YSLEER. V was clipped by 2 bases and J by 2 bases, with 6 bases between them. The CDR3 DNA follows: TGCGCCAGCAGCCAACAAATACAAGAGACCCAGTACTTC. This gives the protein CASSQQIQETQYF.

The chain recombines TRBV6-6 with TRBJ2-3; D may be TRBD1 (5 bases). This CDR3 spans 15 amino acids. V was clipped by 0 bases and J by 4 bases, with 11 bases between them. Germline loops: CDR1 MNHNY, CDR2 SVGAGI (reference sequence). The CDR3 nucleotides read TGTGCCAGCAGTTACTCGAGTGGGGCCGCAGATACGCAGTATTTT. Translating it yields CASSYSSGAADTQYF.

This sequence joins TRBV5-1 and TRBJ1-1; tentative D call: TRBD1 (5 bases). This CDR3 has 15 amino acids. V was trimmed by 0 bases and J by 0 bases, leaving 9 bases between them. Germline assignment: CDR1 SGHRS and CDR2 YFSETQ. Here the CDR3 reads CASSLAGTMNTEAFF. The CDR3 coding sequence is TGCGCCAGCAGCTTGGCAGGGACGATGAACACTGAAGCTTTCTTT.

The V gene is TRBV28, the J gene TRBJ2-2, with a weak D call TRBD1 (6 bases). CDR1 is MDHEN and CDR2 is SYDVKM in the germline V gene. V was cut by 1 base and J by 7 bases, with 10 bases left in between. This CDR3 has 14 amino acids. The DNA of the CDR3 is TGTGCCAGCAGTTTATTTGGGGGCGGCGGGGAGCTGTTTTTT. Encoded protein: CASSLFGGGGELFF.

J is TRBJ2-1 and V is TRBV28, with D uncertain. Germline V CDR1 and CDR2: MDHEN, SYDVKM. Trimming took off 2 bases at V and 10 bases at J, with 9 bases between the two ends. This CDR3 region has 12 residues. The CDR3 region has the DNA TGTGCCAGCAGTTTACTAGGCTGGGAGCAGTTCTTC. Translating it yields CASSLLGWEQFF.

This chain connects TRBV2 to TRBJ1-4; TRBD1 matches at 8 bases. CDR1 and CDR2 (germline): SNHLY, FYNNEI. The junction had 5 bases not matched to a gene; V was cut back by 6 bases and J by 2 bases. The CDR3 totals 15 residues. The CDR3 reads CASRDRVGTNEKLFF. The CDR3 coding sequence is TGTGCCAGCAGGGACAGGGTAGGCACTAATGAAAAACTGTTTTTT.

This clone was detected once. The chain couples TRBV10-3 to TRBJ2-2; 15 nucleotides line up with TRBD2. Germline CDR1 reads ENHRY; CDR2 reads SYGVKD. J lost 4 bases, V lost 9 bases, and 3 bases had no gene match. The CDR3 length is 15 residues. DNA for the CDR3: TGTGCCATGGGACTAGCGGGGGGCGGCACCGGGGAGCTGTTTTTT. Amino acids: CAMGLAGGGTGELFF.

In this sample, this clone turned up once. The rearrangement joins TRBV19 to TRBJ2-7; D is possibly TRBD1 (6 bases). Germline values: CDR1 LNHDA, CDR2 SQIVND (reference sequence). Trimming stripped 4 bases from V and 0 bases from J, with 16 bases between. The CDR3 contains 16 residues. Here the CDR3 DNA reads TGTGCCAGTAGTAGTTCCGGGACACTCAGCTCCTACGAGCAGTACTTC. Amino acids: CASSSSGTLSSYEQYF.

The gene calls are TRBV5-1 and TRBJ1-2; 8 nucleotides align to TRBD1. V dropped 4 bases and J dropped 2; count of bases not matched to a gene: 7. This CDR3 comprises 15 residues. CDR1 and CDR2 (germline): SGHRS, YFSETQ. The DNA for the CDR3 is TGCGCCAGCAGCCAAACGACAGGGGAAAACTATGGCTACACCTTC. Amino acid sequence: CASSQTTGENYGYTF.

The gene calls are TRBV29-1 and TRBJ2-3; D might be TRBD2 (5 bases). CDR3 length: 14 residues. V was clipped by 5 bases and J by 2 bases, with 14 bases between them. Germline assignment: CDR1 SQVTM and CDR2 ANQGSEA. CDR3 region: CSVYTDWNTDTQYF. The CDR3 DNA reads TGCAGCGTTTACACGGACTGGAACACAGATACGCAGTATTTT.

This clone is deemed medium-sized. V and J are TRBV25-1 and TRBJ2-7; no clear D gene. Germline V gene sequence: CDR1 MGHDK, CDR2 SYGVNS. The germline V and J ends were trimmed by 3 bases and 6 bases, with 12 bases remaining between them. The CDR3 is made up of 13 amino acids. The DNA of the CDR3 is TGTGCCAGCAGTGAGTCCGGCCGCTCCGAGCAGTACTTC. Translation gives CASSESGRSEQYF.

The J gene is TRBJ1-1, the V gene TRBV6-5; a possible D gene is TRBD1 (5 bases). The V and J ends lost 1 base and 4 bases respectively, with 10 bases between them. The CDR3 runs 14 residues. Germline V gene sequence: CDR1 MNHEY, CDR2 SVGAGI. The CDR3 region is CASSYLEGSTEAFF. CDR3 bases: TGTGCCAGCAGTTACTTGGAGGGGAGCACTGAAGCTTTCTTT.

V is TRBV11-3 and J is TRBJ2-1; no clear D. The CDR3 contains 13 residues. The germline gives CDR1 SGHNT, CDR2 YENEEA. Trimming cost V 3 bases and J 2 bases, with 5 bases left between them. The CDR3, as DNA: TGTGCCAGCAGCTTCCCCCCCTACAATGAGCAGTTCTTC. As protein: CASSFPPYNEQFF.

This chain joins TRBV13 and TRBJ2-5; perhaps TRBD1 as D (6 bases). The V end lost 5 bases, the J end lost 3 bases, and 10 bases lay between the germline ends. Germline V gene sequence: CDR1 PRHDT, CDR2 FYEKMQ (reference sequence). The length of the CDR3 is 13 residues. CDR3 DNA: TGTGCCAGCAGCAACCGGGACAAAGAGACCCAGTACTTC. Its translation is CASSNRDKETQYF. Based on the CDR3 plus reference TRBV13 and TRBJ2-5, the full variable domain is AAGVIQSPRHLIKEKRETATLKCYPIPRHDTVYWYQQGPGQDPQFLISFYEKMQSDKGSIPDRFSAQQFSDYHSELNMSSLELGDSALYFCASSNRDKETQYFGPGTRLLVL.

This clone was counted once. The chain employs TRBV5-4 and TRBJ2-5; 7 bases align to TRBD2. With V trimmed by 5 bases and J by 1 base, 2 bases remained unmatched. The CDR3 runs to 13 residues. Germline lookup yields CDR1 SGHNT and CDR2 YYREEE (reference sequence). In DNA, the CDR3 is TGTGCCAGCAGTACGGGGGGCCAAGAGACCCAGTACTTC. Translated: CASSTGGQETQYF.

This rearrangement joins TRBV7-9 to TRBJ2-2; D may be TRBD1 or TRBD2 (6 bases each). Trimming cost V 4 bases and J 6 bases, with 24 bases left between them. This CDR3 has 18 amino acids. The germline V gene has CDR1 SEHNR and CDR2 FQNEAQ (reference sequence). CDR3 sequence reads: CASSYGGRGEFVSGELFF. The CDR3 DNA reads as TGTGCCAGCAGCTACGGGGGCCGGGGCGAGTTTGTCTCCGGGGAGCTGTTTTTT.

CDR3 residues: CASSLQANTGELFF. Here the CDR3 DNA reads TGCGCCAGCAGTTTACAGGCGAACACCGGGGAGCTGTTTTTT. The rearrangement links TRBV5-1 to TRBJ2-2; perhaps TRBD1 as D (5 bases). Germline V CDR1 and CDR2: SGHRS, YFSETQ. The CDR3 is 14 residues long. The V and J ends lost 5 bases and 0 bases respectively, with 8 bases between them.

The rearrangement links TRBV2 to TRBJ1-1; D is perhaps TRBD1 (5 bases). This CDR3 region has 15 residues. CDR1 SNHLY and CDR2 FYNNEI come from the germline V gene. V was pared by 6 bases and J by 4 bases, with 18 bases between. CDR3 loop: CASSPVWVGGTEAFF. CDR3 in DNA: TGTGCCAGCAGCCCGGTCTGGGTCGGGGGCACTGAAGCTTTCTTT. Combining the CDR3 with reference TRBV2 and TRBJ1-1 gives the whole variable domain EPEVTQTPSHQVTQMGQEVILRCVPISNHLYFYWYRQILGQKVEFLVSFYNNEISEKSEIFDDQFSVERPDGSNFTLKIRSTKLEDSAMYFCASSPVWVGGTEAFFGQGTRLTVV.

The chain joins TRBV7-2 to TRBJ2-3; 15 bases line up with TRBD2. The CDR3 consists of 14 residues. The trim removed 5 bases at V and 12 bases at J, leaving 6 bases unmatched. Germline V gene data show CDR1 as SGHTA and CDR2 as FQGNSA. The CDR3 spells CASSQGLAGGYQYF. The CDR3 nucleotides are TGTGCCAGCAGCCAGGGACTAGCGGGGGGCTATCAGTATTTT. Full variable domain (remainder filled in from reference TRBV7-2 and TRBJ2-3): GAGVSQSPSNKVTEKGKDVELRCDPISGHTALYWYRQSLGQGLEFLIYFQGNSAPDKSGLPSDRFSAERTGGSVSTLTIQRTQQEDSAVYLCASSQGLAGGYQYFGPGTRLTVL.